This T cell receptor beta chain is from a study of spatial heterogeneity in lung cancer. About the research overall: The study observed each unique TCR and UMI combination more than ten times on average in raw reads.

With 3 bases removed from V and 6 bases from J, the gap between germline ends came to 11 bases. The germline CDR1 and CDR2 sequences are LGHNA and YSLEER. This CDR3 is built from 13 residues. Documented time point: blood at routine non-recurrence follow-up after resection. In its sample, this clonotype was seen many times. One entry per CDR3 protein results from TCRdb running MiXCR on the 5' RACE reads. In the table there are about 20,000 distinct CDR3 sequences, over 8% of which are singletons. This material consisted of PBMCs, taken at follow-up. The chain links TRBV4-3 to TRBJ1-2; maybe TRBD1 (5 bases). The TCR sequence derives from a female donor with early-stage non-small cell lung cancer. The CDR3 is CASSHLQGDGYTF. CDR3 nucleotides: TGCGCCAGCAGCCATTTGCAGGGAGATGGCTACACCTTC.